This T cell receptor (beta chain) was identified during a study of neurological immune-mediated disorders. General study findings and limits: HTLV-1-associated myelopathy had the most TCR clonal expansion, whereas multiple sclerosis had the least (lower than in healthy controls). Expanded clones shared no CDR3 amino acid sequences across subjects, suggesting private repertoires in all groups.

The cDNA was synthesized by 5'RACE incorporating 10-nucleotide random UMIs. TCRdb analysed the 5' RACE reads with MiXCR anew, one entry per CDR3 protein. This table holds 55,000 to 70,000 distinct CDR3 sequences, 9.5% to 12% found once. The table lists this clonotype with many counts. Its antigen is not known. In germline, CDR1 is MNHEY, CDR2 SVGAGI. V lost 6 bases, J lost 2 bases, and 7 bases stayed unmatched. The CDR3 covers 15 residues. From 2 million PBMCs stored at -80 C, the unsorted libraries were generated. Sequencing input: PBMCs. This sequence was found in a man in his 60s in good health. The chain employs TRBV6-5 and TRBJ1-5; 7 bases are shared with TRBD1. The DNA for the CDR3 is TGTGCCAGCAGGCCTCAGGGGGGAGGCAATCAGCCCCAGCATTTT. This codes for CASRPQGGGNQPQHF.